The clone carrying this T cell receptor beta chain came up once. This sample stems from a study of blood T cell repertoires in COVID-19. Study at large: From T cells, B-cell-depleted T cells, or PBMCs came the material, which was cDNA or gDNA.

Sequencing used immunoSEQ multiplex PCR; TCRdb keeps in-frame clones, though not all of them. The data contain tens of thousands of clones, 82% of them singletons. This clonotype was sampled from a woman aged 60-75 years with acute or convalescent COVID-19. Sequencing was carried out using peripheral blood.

Written as DNA, the CDR3 is TGTGCCATCAGTCCGGGACAGGGGGTTATTCATTCACCCCTCCACTTT. As protein: CAISPGQGVIHSPLHF. The J gene is TRBJ1-6, the V gene TRBV10-3, with 11 bases identical to TRBD1. The V gene end was trimmed by 5 bases and the J gene end by 8 bases; junction bases not matched to a gene: 8. This CDR3 has 16 residues. The V gene's germline CDR1 is ENHRY and CDR2 SYGVKD.